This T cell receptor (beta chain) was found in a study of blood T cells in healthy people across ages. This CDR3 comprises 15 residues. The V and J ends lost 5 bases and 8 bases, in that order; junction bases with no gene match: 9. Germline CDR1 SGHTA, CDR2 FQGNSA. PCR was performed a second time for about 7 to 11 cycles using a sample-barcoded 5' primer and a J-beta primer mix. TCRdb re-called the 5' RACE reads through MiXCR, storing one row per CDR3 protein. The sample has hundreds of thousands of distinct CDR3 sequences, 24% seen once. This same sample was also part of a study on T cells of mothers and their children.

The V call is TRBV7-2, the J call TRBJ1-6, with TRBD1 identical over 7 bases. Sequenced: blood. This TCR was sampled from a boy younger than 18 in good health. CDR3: CASSPPRTGDSPLHF. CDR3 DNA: TGTGCCAGCAGCCCCCCCCGGACAGGAGATTCACCCCTCCACTTT.